The clone carrying this T cell receptor beta chain showed up just a few times. These data belong to a study of blood T cell repertoires in COVID-19. TCRdb keeps only in-frame clones here, not all; method: immunoSEQ multiplex PCR. In the table there are about 100,000 clones, 70% to 80% of which are singletons. This CDR3 has 14 amino acids. Per the germline V gene, CDR1 is LGHDT and CDR2 is YNNKEL (reference sequence). With 4 bases removed from V and 7 bases from J, the gap between germline ends came to 11 bases. The sequencing input was peripheral blood. The sequence was obtained from a man aged 65 to 79 with active or convalescent COVID-19. The chain joins TRBV3-1 (or the pseudogene TRBV3-2) to TRBJ1-6, with D maybe TRBD1 (6 bases). For the CDR3, the DNA is TGTGCCAGCAGCCCGCCACAGGGAAATTCACCCCTCCACTTT. Its protein is CASSPPQGNSPLHF.